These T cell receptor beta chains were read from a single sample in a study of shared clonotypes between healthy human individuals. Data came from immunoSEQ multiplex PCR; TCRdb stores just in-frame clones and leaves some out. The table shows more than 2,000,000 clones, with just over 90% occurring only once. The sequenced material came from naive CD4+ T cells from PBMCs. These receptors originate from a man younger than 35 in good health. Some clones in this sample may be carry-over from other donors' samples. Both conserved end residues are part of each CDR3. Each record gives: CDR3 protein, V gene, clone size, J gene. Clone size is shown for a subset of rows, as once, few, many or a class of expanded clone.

cdr3_aa: CASSLAANTGELFF; v_call: TRBV5-1; clone_size: .; j_call: TRBJ2-2
cdr3_aa: CASSLELYEQYF; v_call: TRBV5-5; clone_size: .; j_call: TRBJ2-7
cdr3_aa: CASSLGGSTDTQYF; v_call: TRBV5-8; clone_size: .; j_call: TRBJ2-3
cdr3_aa: CASSRMRSSYEQYF; v_call: TRBV6-5; clone_size: .; j_call: TRBJ2-7
cdr3_aa: CASTLALSSYNEQFF; v_call: TRBV5-1; clone_size: .; j_call: TRBJ2-1
cdr3_aa: CASRLAGGPYEQYF; v_call: TRBV7-2; clone_size: .; j_call: TRBJ2-7
cdr3_aa: CASSERWEYNEQFF; v_call: TRBV2; clone_size: .; j_call: TRBJ2-1
cdr3_aa: CASSLVGGGEQFF; v_call: TRBV7-9; clone_size: once; j_call: TRBJ2-1
cdr3_aa: CASSPEPDSSYEQYF; v_call: TRBV12-1; clone_size: .; j_call: TRBJ2-7
cdr3_aa: CASSLQWGWLTDTQYF; v_call: TRBV5-1; clone_size: .; j_call: TRBJ2-3
cdr3_aa: CASSLATGVVYEQYF; v_call: TRBV5-1; clone_size: .; j_call: TRBJ2-7
cdr3_aa: CAISRSGTANEKLFF; v_call: TRBV10-3; clone_size: .; j_call: TRBJ1-4
cdr3_aa: CASSLWENTEAFF; v_call: TRBV2; clone_size: once; j_call: TRBJ1-1
cdr3_aa: CASSPPPGGEVTEAFF; v_call: TRBV28; clone_size: .; j_call: TRBJ1-1
cdr3_aa: CASRIEGASYNEQFF; v_call: TRBV6-5; clone_size: .; j_call: TRBJ2-1
cdr3_aa: CASSQAKIGLAGGTDTQYF; v_call: TRBV4-1; clone_size: .; j_call: TRBJ2-3
cdr3_aa: CASTLHPGQGNYEQYF; v_call: TRBV5-5; clone_size: .; j_call: TRBJ2-7
cdr3_aa: CASSRPGHNTGELFF; v_call: TRBV11-2; clone_size: .; j_call: TRBJ2-2
cdr3_aa: CASSPGTQRGYEQYF; v_call: TRBV4-1; clone_size: .; j_call: TRBJ2-7
cdr3_aa: CASSHTVHNEKLFF; v_call: TRBV27; clone_size: .; j_call: TRBJ1-4
cdr3_aa: CASSPPWGVSTDTQYF; v_call: TRBV7-2; clone_size: .; j_call: TRBJ2-3
cdr3_aa: CASSVEGRGGNQPQHF; v_call: TRBV9; clone_size: few; j_call: TRBJ1-5
cdr3_aa: CASSPLRSYEQYF; v_call: TRBV18; clone_size: .; j_call: TRBJ2-7
cdr3_aa: CASSDDRGQNTEAFF; v_call: TRBV6-1; clone_size: .; j_call: TRBJ1-1
cdr3_aa: CASSRSSEQYF; v_call: TRBV11-2; clone_size: once; j_call: TRBJ2-7
cdr3_aa: CASSLGTGQGYTF; v_call: TRBV5-5; clone_size: .; j_call: TRBJ1-2
cdr3_aa: CASSLASAGTEAFF; v_call: TRBV5-1; clone_size: .; j_call: TRBJ1-1
cdr3_aa: CASSLQGSTEAFF; v_call: TRBV7-8; clone_size: .; j_call: TRBJ1-1
cdr3_aa: CASSLDLSYEQYF; v_call: TRBV11-2; clone_size: .; j_call: TRBJ2-7
cdr3_aa: CASSLGQSGTDTQYF; v_call: TRBV11-3; clone_size: .; j_call: TRBJ2-3
cdr3_aa: CASSPTGGGSSGANVLTF; v_call: TRBV5-1; clone_size: .; j_call: TRBJ2-6
cdr3_aa: CASSPDRAQETQYF; v_call: TRBV18; clone_size: .; j_call: TRBJ2-5
cdr3_aa: CASRRTGSNTGELFF; v_call: TRBV2; clone_size: .; j_call: TRBJ2-2
cdr3_aa: CASSLTSSGSWSYNEQFF; v_call: TRBV11-1; clone_size: .; j_call: TRBJ2-1
cdr3_aa: CASSVGISYEQYF; v_call: TRBV9; clone_size: .; j_call: TRBJ2-7
cdr3_aa: CARSGTRHDTQYF; v_call: TRBV5-3; clone_size: once; j_call: TRBJ2-3
cdr3_aa: CAWSWGGGYTF; v_call: TRBV30; clone_size: .; j_call: TRBJ1-2
cdr3_aa: CASSTMNTEAFF; v_call: TRBV18; clone_size: .; j_call: TRBJ1-1
cdr3_aa: CASSPQGGEANYGYTF; v_call: TRBV5-1; clone_size: .; j_call: TRBJ1-2
cdr3_aa: CASSRQGATGTGELFF; v_call: TRBV19; clone_size: .; j_call: TRBJ2-2
cdr3_aa: CASSQAVFSGQDGWNEKLFF; v_call: TRBV4-2; clone_size: .; j_call: TRBJ1-4
cdr3_aa: CSVNGPGLNRNEQFF; v_call: TRBV29-1; clone_size: .; j_call: TRBJ2-1
cdr3_aa: CASSRAELGNYGYTF; v_call: TRBV5-4; clone_size: .; j_call: TRBJ1-2
cdr3_aa: CASSLVGNHEKLFF; v_call: TRBV5-1; clone_size: .; j_call: TRBJ1-4
cdr3_aa: CASSTPGTSGRGDTQYF; v_call: TRBV19; clone_size: .; j_call: TRBJ2-3
cdr3_aa: CATSQGGQYEQYF; v_call: TRBV15; clone_size: .; j_call: TRBJ2-7
cdr3_aa: CASSHGLAGDEQYF; v_call: TRBV7-9; clone_size: once; j_call: TRBJ2-7
cdr3_aa: CASSSDWGVNEQYF; v_call: TRBV7-9; clone_size: .; j_call: TRBJ2-7
cdr3_aa: CGSGRWETQYF; v_call: TRBV2; clone_size: .; j_call: TRBJ2-5
cdr3_aa: CASSPDRAVYEQYF; v_call: TRBV5-1; clone_size: .; j_call: TRBJ2-7